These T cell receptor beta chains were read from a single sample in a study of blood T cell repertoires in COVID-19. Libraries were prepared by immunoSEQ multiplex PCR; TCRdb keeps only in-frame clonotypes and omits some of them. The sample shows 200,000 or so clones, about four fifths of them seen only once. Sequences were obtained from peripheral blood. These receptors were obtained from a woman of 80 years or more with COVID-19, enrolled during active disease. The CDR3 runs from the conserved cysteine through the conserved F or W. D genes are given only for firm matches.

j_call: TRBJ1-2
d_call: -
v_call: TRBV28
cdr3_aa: CASSIPWDIRSYTF

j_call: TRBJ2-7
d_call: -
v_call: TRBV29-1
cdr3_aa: CSVEGPNEQYF

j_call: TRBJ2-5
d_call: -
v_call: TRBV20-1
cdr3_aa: CSASQEGVSGETQYF

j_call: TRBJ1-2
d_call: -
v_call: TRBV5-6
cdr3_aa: CASSLLRTYGYTF

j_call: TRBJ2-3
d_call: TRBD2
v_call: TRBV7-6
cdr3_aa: CASSLAGEGDTQYF

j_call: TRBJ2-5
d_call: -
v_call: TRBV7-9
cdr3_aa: CASSLMQGEQETQYF

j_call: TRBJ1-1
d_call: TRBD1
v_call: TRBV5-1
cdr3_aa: CASSSSNRGRDTEAFF

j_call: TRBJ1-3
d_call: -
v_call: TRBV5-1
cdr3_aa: CASSAEGNTIYF

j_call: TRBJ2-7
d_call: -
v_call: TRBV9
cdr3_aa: CASSVGPEGTYEQYF

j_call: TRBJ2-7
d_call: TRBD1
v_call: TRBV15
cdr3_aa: CATSRDVTGANYEQYF

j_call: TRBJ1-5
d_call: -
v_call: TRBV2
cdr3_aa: CASSGRANQPQHF

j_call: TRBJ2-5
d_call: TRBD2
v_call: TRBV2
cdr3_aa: CASSEMGLAGETQYF

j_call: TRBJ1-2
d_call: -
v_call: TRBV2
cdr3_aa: CASSVAGSENYGYTF

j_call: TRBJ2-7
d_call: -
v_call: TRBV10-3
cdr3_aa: CAISFGTQSYEQYF

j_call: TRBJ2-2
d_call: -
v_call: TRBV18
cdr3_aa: CASSLRTDITGELFF

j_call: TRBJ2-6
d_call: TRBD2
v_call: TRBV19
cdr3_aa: CASSKGTSGSYGANVLTF

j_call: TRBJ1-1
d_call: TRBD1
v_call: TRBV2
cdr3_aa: CASRQDRGTEAFF

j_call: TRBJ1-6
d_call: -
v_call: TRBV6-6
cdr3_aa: CASSYGGGQAHSPLHF

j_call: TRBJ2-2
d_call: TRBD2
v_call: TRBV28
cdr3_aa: CASTSVLAGGPGTGELFF

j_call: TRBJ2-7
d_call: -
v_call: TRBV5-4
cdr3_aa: CASSRAGHEQYF

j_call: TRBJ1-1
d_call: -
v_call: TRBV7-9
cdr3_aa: CASSPRQTNTEAFF

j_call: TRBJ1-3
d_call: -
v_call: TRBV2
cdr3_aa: CASSTGTSGNTIYF

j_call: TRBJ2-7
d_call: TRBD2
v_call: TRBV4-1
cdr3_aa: CASSQDLQGLAGVYEQYF

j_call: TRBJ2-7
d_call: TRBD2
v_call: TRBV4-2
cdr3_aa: CASSQTGGLAGASYEQYF

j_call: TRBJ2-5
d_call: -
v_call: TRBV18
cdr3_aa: CASSPPSQETQYF

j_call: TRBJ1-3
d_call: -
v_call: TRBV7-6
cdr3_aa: CASSLTPGGPDGNTIYF

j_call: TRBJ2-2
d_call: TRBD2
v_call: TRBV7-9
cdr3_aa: CASSGTRATGELFF

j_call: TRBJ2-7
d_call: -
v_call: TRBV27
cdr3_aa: CASSTGTLEQYF

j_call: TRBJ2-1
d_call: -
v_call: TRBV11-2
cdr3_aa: CASSSNTNEQFF

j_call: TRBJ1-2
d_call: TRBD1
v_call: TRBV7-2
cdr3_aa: CASSLDNRGYGYTF

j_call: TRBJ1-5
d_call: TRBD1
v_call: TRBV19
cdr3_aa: CASSFTGTGVGGQPQHF

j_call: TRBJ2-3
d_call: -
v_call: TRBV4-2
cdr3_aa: CASSQAGADTQYF

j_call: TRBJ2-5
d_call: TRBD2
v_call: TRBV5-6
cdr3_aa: CASSLVGGQETQYF

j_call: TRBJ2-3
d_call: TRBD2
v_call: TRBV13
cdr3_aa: CASSLGLAGTDTQYF

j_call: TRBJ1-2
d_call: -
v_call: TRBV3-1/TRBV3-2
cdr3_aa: CASSPRSAGGYGYTF

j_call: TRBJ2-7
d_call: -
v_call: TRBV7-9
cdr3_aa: CASSLEVGANYEQYF

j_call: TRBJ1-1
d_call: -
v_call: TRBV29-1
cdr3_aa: CSVEDLTGGGAFF

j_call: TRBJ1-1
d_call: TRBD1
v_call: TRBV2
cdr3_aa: CASSKVQGARTEAFF

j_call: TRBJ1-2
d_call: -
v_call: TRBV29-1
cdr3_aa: CSVRTVNYGYTF

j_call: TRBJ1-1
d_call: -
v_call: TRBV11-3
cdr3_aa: CASSQTGITEAFF